The 25 T cell receptor beta chains listed next were all sequenced from one sample in a study of shared clonotypes between healthy human individuals. Some clones are missing from TCRdb's copy, which holds only in-frame ones; the method was immunoSEQ multiplex PCR. The repertoire holds some 380,000 clones, with 90% to 97% as singletons. Sequenced input: memory CD8+ T cells sorted from blood. Documented subset: CD45RO+ cells pooled with CCR7-negative TemRA cells. The source is a man aged 30 to 39 in good health.

J is TRBJ1-6 and V is TRBV30; D ambiguous. This CDR3 comprises 14 residues. Trimming pared 4 bases from V and 6 bases from J, leaving 13 bases between. CDR1 and CDR2 from the germline V gene are GTSNPN and SVGIG (reference sequence). As DNA, the CDR3 is TGTGCCTGGATGGTAGGGCTGCCTAATTCACCCCTCCACTTT. This translates into CAWMVGLPNSPLHF. The variable domain in full, completed from reference TRBV30 and TRBJ1-6, reads SQTIHQWPATLVQPVGSPLSLECTVEGTSNPNLYWYRQAAGRGLQLLFYSVGIGQISSEVPQNLSASRPQDRQFILSSKKLLLSDSGFYLCAWMVGLPNSPLHFGNGTRLTVT.

The V gene is TRBV29-1, the J gene TRBJ2-7; perhaps TRBD2 as D (5 bases). Trimming took off 5 bases at V and 6 bases at J, with 20 bases between the two ends. CDR1 and CDR2 from the germline V gene are SQVTM and ANQGSEA. The CDR3 totals 14 residues. The CDR3 coding sequence is TGCAGCGTTTGCCGAACAGATCTTCGGGGCGAGCAGTACTTC. It codes for CSVCRTDLRGEQYF.

This clone was seen once. CDR3 sequence reads: CASSPPPANEQFF. As DNA, the CDR3 is TGTGCCAGCAGCCCTCCCCCGGCGAATGAGCAGTTCTTC. The gene calls are TRBV11-2 and TRBJ2-1; D uncertain. Germline CDR1 reads SGHAT; CDR2 reads FQNNGV. The CDR3 is 13 residues long. Trimming removed 5 bases from V and 7 bases from J, with 12 bases in between.

The chain carries TRBV15 and TRBJ1-1; 7 positions agree with TRBD1. This CDR3 is 15 amino acids long. V gave up 0 bases and J gave up 1 base; unmatched junction bases: 2. Germline V CDR1 and CDR2: LNHNV, YYDKDF (reference sequence). The CDR3 DNA sequence: TGTGCCACCAGCAGAGACCGGGACAGGAACACTGAAGCTTTCTTT. This sequence encodes CATSRDRDRNTEAFF. Based on the CDR3 plus reference TRBV15 and TRBJ1-1, the full variable domain is DAMVIQNPRYQVTQFGKPVTLSCSQTLNHNVMYWYQQKSSQAPKLLFHYYDKDFNNEADTPDNFQSRRPNTSFCFLDIRSPGLGDTAMYLCATSRDRDRNTEAFFGQGTRLTVV.

The chain links TRBV28 to TRBJ1-1; 7 bases line up with TRBD1. Germline lookup yields CDR1 MDHEN and CDR2 SYDVKM. The CDR3 contains 15 residues. Trimming at V came to 5 bases and at J to 10 bases, leaving 16 bases not matched to a gene. As DNA, the CDR3 is TGTGCCAGCAGTCCACTTGACAGGGCAGCGGACGGAGCTTTCTTT. Residues: CASSPLDRAADGAFF.

This rearrangement joins TRBV9 to TRBJ1-3; the D is unclear. Trimming pared 0 bases from V and 3 bases from J, leaving 7 bases between. The CDR3 spans 14 residues. Germline V gives CDR1 SGDLS, CDR2 YYNGEE. CDR3 loop: CASSVGAGGNTIYF. The CDR3 DNA sequence: TGTGCCAGCAGCGTAGGGGCGGGTGGAAACACCATATATTTT.

The gene calls are TRBV4-2 and TRBJ2-7; 12 positions match TRBD2. The CDR3 has 16 amino acids. Trimming removed 0 bases from V and 2 bases from J; junction bases left unmatched: 2. The germline gives CDR1 LGHNA, CDR2 YNFKEQ. DNA of the CDR3: TGTGCCAGCAGCCAAGAGTGGACTAGCGGGACCTACGAGCAGTACTTC. Amino acid sequence: CASSQEWTSGTYEQYF.

V is TRBV4-2 and J is TRBJ1-2; the match to TRBD1 covers 9 bases. Germline CDR1 LGHNA, CDR2 YNFKEQ. After removal of 2 bases from V and 6 bases from J, the junction contained 10 bases not matched to a gene. The CDR3 spans 16 residues. CDR3 loop: CASSQLGGTGMDGYTF. In DNA, the CDR3 is TGTGCCAGCAGCCAATTAGGAGGGACAGGGATGGATGGCTACACCTTC.

With regard to this clone: The sample holds other DNA sequences that translate to the same CDR3. This chain joins TRBV19 and TRBJ2-7, with 11 bases identical to TRBD2. The CDR3 runs 13 residues. The ends lost 10 bases at V and 1 base at J; junction bases unmatched: 3. Germline V CDR1 and CDR2: LNHDA, SQIVND (reference sequence). The DNA of the CDR3 is TGTGCCACAAGACTAGCGGGATCCTACGAGCAGTACTTC. This sequence encodes CATRLAGSYEQYF.

This clone has just one count. The V call is TRBV19, the J call TRBJ1-5, with D hard to call. Trimming stripped 5 bases from V and 7 bases from J, with 18 bases between. This CDR3 has 15 residues. The germline V gene encodes CDR1 LNHDA and CDR2 SQIVND (reference sequence). The CDR3 reads CASSVYLEKRQPQHF. The CDR3 region has the DNA TGTGCCAGTAGTGTTTATTTAGAGAAACGGCAGCCCCAGCATTTT.

J is TRBJ2-2 and V is TRBV9, with a weak D call TRBD2 (6 bases). The CDR3 runs 14 residues. Germline CDR1 is SGDLS and CDR2 is YYNGEE. V was clipped by 1 base and J by 3 bases, with 7 bases between them. CDR3 in amino acids: CASSVSGYTGELFF. The CDR3 bases are TGTGCCAGCAGCGTAAGCGGGTACACCGGGGAGCTGTTTTTT.

The chain carries TRBV6-5 and TRBJ2-7; TRBD2 agrees at 11 bases. Germline V gives CDR1 MNHEY, CDR2 SVGAGI. The V segment lost 4 bases and the J segment 4 bases; nucleotides outside the gene matches: 0. The CDR3 has 13 residues. This CDR3 reads CASSWTSGYEQYF. The CDR3 region has the DNA TGTGCCAGCAGTTGGACTAGCGGGTACGAGCAGTACTTC.

The rearrangement joins TRBV4-1 to TRBJ2-4; the match to TRBD1 covers 7 bases. CDR1 and CDR2 from the germline V gene are MGHRA and YSYEKL. After removal of 2 bases from V and 1 base from J, the junction contained 8 bases not matched to a gene. CDR3 length: 17 amino acids. CDR3 in amino acids: CASSQMTGNGAKNIQYF. The CDR3 DNA reads TGCGCCAGCAGCCAAATGACAGGGAATGGGGCCAAAAACATTCAGTACTTC.

Only one count was recorded for this clone. Other DNA sequences in this specimen translate into the identical CDR3. The CDR3 spells CASSLDRGGNTIYF. The CDR3 nucleotides are TGTGCCAGCAGCTTGGACAGGGGTGGAAACACCATATATTTT. V and J are TRBV11-2 and TRBJ1-3; 9 bases are shared with TRBD1. Trimming took 3 bases from V and 3 from J; bases not matched to a gene: 0. Per germline, CDR1 SGHAT and CDR2 FQNNGV. The CDR3 loop spans 14 amino acids.

The chain couples TRBV5-3 to TRBJ1-5, with 11 bases lining up with TRBD1. TRBV5-3 is placed among ORFs of uncertain function. Germline trimming cut 1 base from V and 6 bases from J; bases unmatched to any gene: 9. This CDR3 contains 17 residues. This chain's CDR3 is CARSLIGQGALSQPQHF. DNA of the CDR3: TGTGCCAGAAGCTTGATTGGACAGGGGGCTTTAAGTCAGCCCCAGCATTTT.

The chain has TRBV11-2 and TRBJ2-3; TRBD2 agrees at 9 bases. The CDR3 runs to 16 residues. Germline CDR1 SGHAT, CDR2 FQNNGV. Trimming took 2 bases from V and 3 from J; bases not matched to a gene: 6. CDR3 in amino acids: CASSLYLAGLTDTQYF. The CDR3 DNA sequence: TGTGCCAGCAGCTTATATCTAGCGGGATTGACAGATACGCAGTATTTT.

The chain recombines TRBV10-3 with TRBJ2-3; D remains ambiguous. The length of the CDR3 is 16 residues. Per germline, CDR1 ENHRY and CDR2 SYGVKD. Trimming took off 2 bases at V and 3 bases at J, with 15 bases between the two ends. As DNA, the CDR3 is TGTGCCATCAGTGAGACACGGATGCGGCAAACAGATACGCAGTATTTT. This translates into CAISETRMRQTDTQYF.

This clone was recorded only once. The CDR3 DNA is TGTGCCAGCAGCCAAGATCCCCGACAGGCTGGGGCCAACGTCCTGACTTTC. Its protein is CASSQDPRQAGANVLTF. The chain recombines TRBV14 with TRBJ2-6; D perhaps matches TRBD1 (6 bases). This CDR3 spans 17 amino acids. From germline, CDR1 is SGHDN and CDR2 FVKESK. V gave up 0 bases and J gave up 2 bases, with 11 bases separating them.

To note about this clone: Other DNA variants within this sample encode the same CDR3. The genes are TRBV18 and TRBJ2-5; D remains ambiguous. The length of the CDR3 is 12 residues. V was cut by 3 bases and J by 2 bases, with 4 bases left in between. Germline lookup yields CDR1 KGHSH and CDR2 LQKENI. CDR3 loop: CASSPNQETQYF. The CDR3 DNA reads TGTGCCAGCTCACCCAATCAAGAGACCCAGTACTTC.

The rearrangement uses TRBV11-3 and TRBJ1-1; D is possibly TRBD1 (5 bases). The germline V gene has CDR1 SGHNT and CDR2 YENEEA. The germline V and J ends were trimmed by 5 bases and 6 bases, with 13 bases remaining between them. The CDR3 has 13 residues. CDR3 sequence: CASSRKPTAEAFF. CDR3 in DNA: TGTGCCAGCAGCCGTAAGCCGACAGCTGAAGCTTTCTTT.

The rearrangement links TRBV5-4 to TRBJ1-2; 12 positions agree with TRBD1. The J segment lost 4 bases and the V segment lost 3 bases, leaving 10 bases of the junction unmatched. The CDR3 extends over 17 amino acids. CDR1 is SGHNT and CDR2 is YYREEE in the germline V gene (reference sequence). Written as DNA, the CDR3 is TGTGCCAGCAGCTCGTCCCGGGACAGGGGGCGCACCTATGGCTACACCTTC. Amino acid sequence: CASSSSRDRGRTYGYTF.

Worth noting for this clone: Other DNA sequences of this sample code for an identical CDR3. This rearrangement joins TRBV19 to TRBJ2-7; 14 bases fit TRBD2. V gave up 3 bases and J gave up 3 bases; unmatched junction bases: 1. The CDR3 runs 15 residues. Germline CDR1 reads LNHDA; CDR2 reads SQIVND (reference sequence). The chain's CDR3 is CASSIGTSGSYEQYF. The CDR3 bases are TGTGCCAGTAGTATCGGGACTAGCGGGAGCTACGAGCAGTACTTC.

The rearrangement links TRBV30 to TRBJ2-7; D remains ambiguous. Germline loops: CDR1 GTSNPN, CDR2 SVGIG (reference sequence). Trimming removed 1 base from V and 6 bases from J, with 7 bases in between. The CDR3 has 11 amino acids. In nucleotides, the CDR3 is TGTGCCTGGAGTGATGTGGCCGAGCAGTACTTC. Protein product: CAWSDVAEQYF.

The genes are TRBV5-1 and TRBJ2-3; D is possibly TRBD1 (5 bases). Trimming pared 7 bases from V and 3 bases from J, leaving 12 bases between. There are 13 residues in the CDR3. CDR1 and CDR2 (germline): SGHRS, YFSETQ. CDR3: CASGAPGTDTQYF. CDR3 nucleotide sequence: TGCGCCAGCGGGGCCCCGGGTACAGATACGCAGTATTTT.

The CDR3 sequence is CASSHHSSEDTQYF. CDR3 bases: TGTGCCAGCAGCCACCACTCTAGCGAAGATACGCAGTATTTT. J is TRBJ2-3 and V is TRBV7-9; a possible D gene is TRBD2 (6 bases). V gave up 5 bases and J gave up 5 bases, with 14 bases separating them. The CDR3 covers 14 residues. Germline CDR1 reads SEHNR; CDR2 reads FQNEAQ (reference sequence).